Reported below is one TCR beta chain. The data belong to a study of blood T cell repertoires in COVID-19. The V segment lost 5 bases and the J segment 4 bases; nucleotides outside the gene matches: 4. The CDR3 loop spans 15 amino acids. From germline, CDR1 is MNHEY and CDR2 SVGAGI. In the authors' workflow: Amplification from reference gene primers served as the basis for estimated nucleated cell counts. Measured with immunoSEQ multiplex PCR; TCRdb has only the in-frame clones, and not every one. The V and J calls and clone size were taken over from that table, and D and trimming were inferred from the DNA. This table has hundreds of thousands of clones, approximately 91% appearing once.

This receptor was obtained from a man aged 40-49 years with acute or convalescent COVID-19. V is TRBV6-5 and J is TRBJ2-3, with 12 bases fitting TRBD2. The sequencing sample was made of peripheral blood. CDR3 in amino acids: CASSLAGGLADTQYF. The CDR3 nucleotides read TGTGCCAGCAGTCTAGCGGGAGGGCTGGCAGATACGCAGTATTTT.